This T cell receptor beta chain was observed in a study of blood T cell repertoires in COVID-19. Study as a whole: Whether acute or convalescent, the COVID-19 samples came from the United States, Italy and Spain. Sources were T cells, B-cell-depleted T cells, or PBMCs; the material itself was cDNA or gDNA.

The junction had 8 bases not matched to a gene; V was cut back by 7 bases and J by 5 bases. Per the germline V gene, CDR1 is LNHDA and CDR2 is SQIVND (reference sequence). CDR3 size: 14 residues. Authors' processing steps: Quantification of nucleated cells was approximated via reference gene primer amplification. Repertoires were generated with immunoSEQ multiplex PCR, while TCRdb's copy carries only in-frame clones and drops some. The DNA was the basis for D and trimming; V, J and clone size are from that table. The sample consists of 200,000 to 300,000 clones, roughly 83% of them appearing once. What was sequenced was peripheral blood. The chain employs TRBV19 and TRBJ1-5; 7 nucleotides line up with TRBD1. The receptor comes from a woman of 80 years or more with acute or convalescent COVID-19. The CDR3 loop reads CASTIRDSYQPQHF. The DNA for the CDR3 is TGTGCCAGTACCATAAGGGACAGTTATCAGCCCCAGCATTTT.